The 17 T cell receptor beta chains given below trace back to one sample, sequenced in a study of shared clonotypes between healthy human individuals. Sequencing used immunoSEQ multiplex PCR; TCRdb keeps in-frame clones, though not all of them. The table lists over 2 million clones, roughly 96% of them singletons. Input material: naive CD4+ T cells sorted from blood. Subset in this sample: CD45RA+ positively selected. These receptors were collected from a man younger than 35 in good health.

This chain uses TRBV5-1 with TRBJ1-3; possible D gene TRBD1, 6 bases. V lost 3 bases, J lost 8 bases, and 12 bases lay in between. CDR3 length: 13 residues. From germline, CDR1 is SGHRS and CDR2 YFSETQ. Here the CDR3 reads CASSSGDKDTIYF. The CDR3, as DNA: TGCGCCAGCAGCTCTGGGGACAAGGACACCATATATTTT. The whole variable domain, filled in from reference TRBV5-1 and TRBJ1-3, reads KAGVTQTPRYLIKTRGQQVTLSCSPISGHRSVSWYQQTPGQGLQFLFEYFSETQRNKGNFPGRFSGRQFSNSRSEMNVSTLELGDSALYLCASSSGDKDTIYFGEGSWLTVV.

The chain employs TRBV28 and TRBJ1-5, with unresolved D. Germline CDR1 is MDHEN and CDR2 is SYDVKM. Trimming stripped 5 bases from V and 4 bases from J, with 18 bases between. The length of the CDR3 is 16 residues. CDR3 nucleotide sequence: TGTGCCAGCAGTCTTATAAGCGTGTCAGTAAATCAGCCCCAGCATTTT. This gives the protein CASSLISVSVNQPQHF. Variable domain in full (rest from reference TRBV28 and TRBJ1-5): DVKVTQSSRYLVKRTGEKVFLECVQDMDHENMFWYRQDPGLGLRLIYFSYDVKMKEKGDIPEGYSVSREKKERFSLILESASTNQTSMYLCASSLISVSVNQPQHFGDGTRLSIL.

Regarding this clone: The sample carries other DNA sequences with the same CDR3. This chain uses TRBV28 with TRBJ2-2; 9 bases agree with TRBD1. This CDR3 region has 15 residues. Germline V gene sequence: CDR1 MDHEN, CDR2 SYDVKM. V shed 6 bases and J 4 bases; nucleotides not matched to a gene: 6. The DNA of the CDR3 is TGTGCCAGCAGGCCGGGACAGGGCCGCACCGGGGAGCTGTTTTTT. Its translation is CASRPGQGRTGELFF.

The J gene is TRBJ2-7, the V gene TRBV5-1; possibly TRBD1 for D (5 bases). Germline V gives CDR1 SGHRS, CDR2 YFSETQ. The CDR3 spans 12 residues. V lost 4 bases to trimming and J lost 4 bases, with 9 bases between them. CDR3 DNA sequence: TGCGCCAGCAGCCAAGACAGATACGAGCAGTACTTC. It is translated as CASSQDRYEQYF.

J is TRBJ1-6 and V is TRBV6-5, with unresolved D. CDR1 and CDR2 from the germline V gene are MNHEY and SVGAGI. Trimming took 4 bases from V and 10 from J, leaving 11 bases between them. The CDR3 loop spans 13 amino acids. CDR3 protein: CASSLWGSSPLHF. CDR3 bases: TGTGCCAGCAGTTTGTGGGGTAGCTCACCCCTCCACTTT.

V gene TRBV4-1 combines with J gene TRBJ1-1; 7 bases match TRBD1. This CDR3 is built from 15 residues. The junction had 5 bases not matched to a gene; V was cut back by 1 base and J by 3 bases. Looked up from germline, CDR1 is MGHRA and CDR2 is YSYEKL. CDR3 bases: TGCGCCAGCAGCCAAGGGGACAGAACTCACACTGAAGCTTTCTTT. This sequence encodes CASSQGDRTHTEAFF.

CDR3 nucleotide sequence: TGTGCCAGCAGCGTAACGGACAGGGAGCTAACCGGGGAGCTGTTTTTT. Its protein is CASSVTDRELTGELFF. The chain has TRBV9 and TRBJ2-2, with 8 bases that match TRBD1. The CDR3 has 16 residues. CDR1 SGDLS and CDR2 YYNGEE come from the germline V gene. V was clipped by 1 base and J by 5 bases; unmatched bases: 7.

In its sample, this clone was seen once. Here the CDR3 reads CASSPTWTGGKSYEQYF. In DNA, the CDR3 is TGTGCCAGCAGCCCTACGTGGACCGGCGGGAAGTCCTACGAGCAGTACTTC. The chain uses TRBV7-2 and TRBJ2-7; maybe TRBD2 (6 bases). Trimming left V 5 bases short and J 1 base short, with 21 bases between. CDR3 size: 17 residues. The V gene's germline CDR1 is SGHTA and CDR2 FQGNSA.

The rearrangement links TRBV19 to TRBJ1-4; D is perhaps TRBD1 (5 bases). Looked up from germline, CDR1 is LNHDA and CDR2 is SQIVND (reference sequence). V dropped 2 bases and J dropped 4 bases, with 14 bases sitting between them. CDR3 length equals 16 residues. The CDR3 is CASSIRGALLNEKLFF. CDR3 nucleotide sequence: TGTGCCAGTAGTATACGAGGGGCGCTTCTTAATGAAAAACTGTTTTTT.

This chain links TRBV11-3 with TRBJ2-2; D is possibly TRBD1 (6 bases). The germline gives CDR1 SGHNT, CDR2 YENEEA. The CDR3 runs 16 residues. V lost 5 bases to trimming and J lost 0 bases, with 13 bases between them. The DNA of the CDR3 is TGTGCCAGCAGCCCAGGGGTATTGACGAACACCGGGGAGCTGTTTTTT. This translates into CASSPGVLTNTGELFF. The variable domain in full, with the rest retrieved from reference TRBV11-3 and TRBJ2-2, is EAGVVQSPRYKIIEKKQPVAFWCNPISGHNTLYWYLQNLGQGPELLIRYENEEAVDDSQLPKDRFSAERLKGVDSTLKIQPAELGDSAVYLCASSPGVLTNTGELFFGEGSRLTVL.

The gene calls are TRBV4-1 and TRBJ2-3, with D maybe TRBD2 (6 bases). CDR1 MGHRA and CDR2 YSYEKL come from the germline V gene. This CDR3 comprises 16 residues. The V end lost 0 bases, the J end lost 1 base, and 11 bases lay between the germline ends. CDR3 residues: CASSQEGASGTDTQYF. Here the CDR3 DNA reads TGCGCCAGCAGCCAAGAAGGAGCTAGCGGCACAGATACGCAGTATTTT.

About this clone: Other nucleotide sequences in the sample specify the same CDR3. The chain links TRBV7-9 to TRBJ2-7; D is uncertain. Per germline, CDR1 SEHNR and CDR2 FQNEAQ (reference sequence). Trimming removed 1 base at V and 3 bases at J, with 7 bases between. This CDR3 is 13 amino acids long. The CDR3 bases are TGTGCCAGCAGCTTAGGGCCCCTCTACGAGCAGTACTTC. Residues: CASSLGPLYEQYF.

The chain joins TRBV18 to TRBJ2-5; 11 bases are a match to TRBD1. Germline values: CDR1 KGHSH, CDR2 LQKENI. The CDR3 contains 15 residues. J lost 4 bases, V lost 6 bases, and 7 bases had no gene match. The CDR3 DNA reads TGTGCCAGCTCCGCCGGACAGGGGGCTGGAGAGACCCAGTACTTC. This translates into CASSAGQGAGETQYF.

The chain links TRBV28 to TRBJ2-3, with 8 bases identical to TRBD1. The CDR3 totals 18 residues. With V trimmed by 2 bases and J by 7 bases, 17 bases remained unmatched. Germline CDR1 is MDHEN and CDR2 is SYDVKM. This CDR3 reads CASSLLYPYRGRTHTQYF. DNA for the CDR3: TGTGCCAGCAGTTTACTCTACCCTTACAGGGGGAGAACCCATACGCAGTATTTT.

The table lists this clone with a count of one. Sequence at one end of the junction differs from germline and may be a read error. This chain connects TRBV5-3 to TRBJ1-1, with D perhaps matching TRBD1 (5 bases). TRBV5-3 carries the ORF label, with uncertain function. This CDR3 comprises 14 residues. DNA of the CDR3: TGTGCCAGCAGCTTGGAGGAGGGGCGGCCTGAAGCTTTCTTT. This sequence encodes CASSLEEGRPEAFF.

The DNA for the CDR3 is TGTGCCACCAGCAGAGATAAGGGACCGCTTATGGAGACCCAGTACTTC. Translating gives CATSRDKGPLMETQYF. The chain combines TRBV15 with TRBJ2-5; TRBD1 or TRBD2 may be the D gene (5 bases each). With 0 bases removed from V and 5 bases from J, the gap between germline ends came to 16 bases. Germline CDR1 LNHNV, CDR2 YYDKDF (reference sequence). The CDR3 totals 16 residues.

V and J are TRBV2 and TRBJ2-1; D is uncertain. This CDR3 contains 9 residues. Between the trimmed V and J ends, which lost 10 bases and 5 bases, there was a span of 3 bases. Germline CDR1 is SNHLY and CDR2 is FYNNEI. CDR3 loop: CAMDNEQFF. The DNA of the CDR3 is TGTGCCATGGACAATGAGCAGTTCTTC. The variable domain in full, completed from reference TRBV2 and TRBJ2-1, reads EPEVTQTPSHQVTQMGQEVILRCVPISNHLYFYWYRQILGQKVEFLVSFYNNEISEKSEIFDDQFSVERPDGSNFTLKIRSTKLEDSAMYFCAMDNEQFFGPGTRLTVL.